The 21 T cell receptor beta chains presented below share a single source sample, sequenced in a study of cytomegalovirus exposure and HLA in healthy donors. The PCR was carried out with 60 Vbeta primers and 13 Jbeta primers. Repertoires were generated with immunoSEQ multiplex PCR, while TCRdb's copy carries only in-frame clones and drops some. The sample holds approximately 170,000 clones, roughly 60% seen once. The specimen was PBMCs. Every receptor here comes from a man aged 35 to 55 in good health and CMV-seronegative.

This clone was observed a handful of times. The V call is TRBV5-4, the J call TRBJ1-1; D unresolved. Trimming removed 2 bases from V and 1 base from J, with 9 bases in between. Germline V lookup: CDR1 SGHNT, CDR2 YYREEE (reference sequence). This CDR3 region has 14 residues. The CDR3 nucleotides are TGTGCCAGCAGCTTTGGGCAGTCGAACACTGAAGCTTTCTTT. Translating it yields CASSFGQSNTEAFF.

This clone was observed a few times. The CDR3 DNA reads TGTGCCAGCAGCTTACGCAGGGCCGAAACGAATGAAGCTTTCTTT. It yields the protein CASSLRRAETNEAFF. This chain connects TRBV11-2 to TRBJ1-1, with a tentative D call TRBD1 (5 bases). Germline values: CDR1 SGHAT, CDR2 FQNNGV. The CDR3 spans 15 residues. Trimming took 2 bases from V and 7 from J, leaving 17 bases between them.

Concerning this clone: The junction differs from germline at one of its ends, possibly a read error. The chain recombines TRBV28 with TRBJ1-3; 8 nucleotides match TRBD1. CDR1 MDHEN and CDR2 SYDVKM come from the germline V gene. CDR3 length: 14 amino acids. CDR3 residues: CVSRTGTAGNTIYF. As DNA, the CDR3 is TGTGTCAGCAGGACAGGGACGGCTGGAAACACCATATATTTT.

In the case of this clone: Other DNA sequences in the same sample also yield this CDR3. The J gene is TRBJ2-3, the V gene TRBV4-1; D remains ambiguous. This CDR3 region has 15 residues. Trimming cost V 0 bases and J 1 base, with 8 bases left between them. Germline V gene sequence: CDR1 MGHRA, CDR2 YSYEKL. The chain's CDR3 is CASSQDREGTDTQYF. The CDR3 DNA reads as TGCGCCAGCAGCCAAGATCGAGAAGGCACAGATACGCAGTATTTT.

V and J are TRBV19 and TRBJ1-3, with D possibly TRBD1 on 6 matching bases. Germline V gives CDR1 LNHDA, CDR2 SQIVND (reference sequence). The CDR3 covers 15 residues. V shed 8 bases and J shed 3 bases, with 17 bases lying between them. The DNA of the CDR3 is TGTGCCAGTCGCCTGAGTGAAGGGGGTGGAAACACCATATATTTT. Its translation is CASRLSEGGGNTIYF. Combining the CDR3 with reference TRBV19 and TRBJ1-3 gives the whole variable domain DGGITQSPKYLFRKEGQNVTLSCEQNLNHDAMYWYRQDPGQGLRLIYYSQIVNDFQKGDIAEGYSVSREKKESFPLTVTSAQKNPTAFYLCASRLSEGGGNTIYFGEGSWLTVV.

The chain uses TRBV6-6 and TRBJ1-5; no clear D gene. The V end was cut by 3 bases, the J end by 3 bases, with 9 bases between. CDR1 and CDR2 (germline): MNHNY, SVGAGI (reference sequence). This CDR3 region has 14 residues. CDR3 nucleotides: TGTGCCAGCAGTTATCGGGGTCACAATCAGCCCCAGCATTTT. Translated, it gives CASSYRGHNQPQHF.

This clone occurred a few times. V usage is TRBV27 and J usage is TRBJ2-7, with TRBD2 matching 14 bases. Trimming removed 5 bases from V and 5 bases from J; junction bases left unmatched: 14. The CDR3 consists of 18 residues. Per germline, CDR1 MNHEY and CDR2 SMNVEV (reference sequence). CDR3 sequence reads: CASSPLARLAGGRDEQYF. The CDR3 DNA is TGTGCCAGCAGTCCTCTAGCCCGACTAGCGGGGGGGAGGGACGAGCAGTACTTC.

This clone was detected a few times. J is TRBJ2-1 and V is TRBV21-1; TRBD1 was called by the table and not checked on the DNA. TRBV21-1 is termed a pseudogene. This CDR3 has 17 residues. The CDR3 DNA reads as TGTGCCAGCAGCGGCTTGCAGGGGCAGAGATACTACAATGAGCAGTTCTTC. It specifies CASSGLQGQRYYNEQFF.

The gene calls are TRBV6-5 and TRBJ2-5, with D maybe TRBD1 (5 bases). V was trimmed by 5 bases and J by 7 bases, leaving 20 bases between them. CDR1 and CDR2 from the germline V gene are MNHEY and SVGAGI. The CDR3 runs to 15 residues. CDR3 sequence: CASSRRQGSQGTQYF. The CDR3, as DNA: TGTGCCAGCAGTCGCCGTCAGGGATCGCAGGGGACCCAGTACTTC.

The rearrangement links TRBV28 to TRBJ2-7, with a possible D match to TRBD1 (6 bases). Germline loops: CDR1 MDHEN, CDR2 SYDVKM. The CDR3 sequence is 17 residues long. The germline V and J ends were trimmed by 5 bases and 6 bases, with 26 bases remaining between them. CDR3 sequence (DNA): TGTGCCAGCAGTCCCCCAACATTGGGGGCGCGTCGGTCCGAGCAGTACTTC. This translates into CASSPPTLGARRSEQYF.

The V and J genes are TRBV27 and TRBJ2-5; TRBD2 agrees at 12 bases. The last part of the DNA fits TRBJ2-7 better; the J call may be wrong. CDR1 MNHEY and CDR2 SMNVEV come from the germline V gene (reference sequence). The CDR3 length is 15 residues. In nucleotides, the CDR3 is TGTGCCAGCAGTCCCCGGACTAGCGGGAAATACGAGCAGTACTTC. Its translation: CASSPRTSGKYEQYF.

J is TRBJ2-4 and V is TRBV28; 9 nucleotides line up with TRBD2. Trimming removed 5 bases from V and 7 bases from J; junction bases left unmatched: 9. Germline V gene sequence: CDR1 MDHEN, CDR2 SYDVKM. The CDR3 length is 15 residues. Here the CDR3 DNA reads TGTGCCAGCAGTCAAACAGGGCGGGGGGGGAACATTCAGTACTTC. It is translated as CASSQTGRGGNIQYF.

This clone was detected a few times. The chain uses TRBV6-1 and TRBJ2-5, with a tentative D call TRBD1 (6 bases). Trimming removed 8 bases from V and 5 bases from J, with 15 bases in between. The germline V gene has CDR1 MNHNS and CDR2 SASEGT. The CDR3 spans 13 residues. The CDR3 sequence: CASATGHGETQYF. The CDR3 DNA is TGTGCCAGCGCGACAGGCCATGGGGAGACCCAGTACTTC.

The DNA of the CDR3 is TGTGCCAGCTCACCAGAAGGGACAGGGGTCGGCTACACCTTC. The encoded protein is CASSPEGTGVGYTF. V gene TRBV18 combines with J gene TRBJ1-2; 10 bases fit TRBD1. The germline V gene encodes CDR1 KGHSH and CDR2 LQKENI. The CDR3 consists of 14 residues. Unmatched junction bases numbered 5, after V lost 2 bases and J lost 8 bases.

The V and J genes are TRBV15 and TRBJ1-1; the match to TRBD1 covers 7 bases. V was pared by 9 bases and J by 2 bases, with 12 bases of the junction left unmatched. CDR3 length: 15 amino acids. Germline-derived CDR1 and CDR2 are LNHNV and YYDKDF (reference sequence). CDR3 residues: CATTIFDRVNTEAFF. CDR3 bases: TGTGCCACTACAATTTTCGACAGGGTAAACACTGAAGCTTTCTTT.

This clone turned up a few times. The chain carries TRBV5-4 and TRBJ2-7; maybe TRBD2 (5 bases). The CDR3 consists of 14 residues. CDR1 is SGHNT and CDR2 is YYREEE in the germline V gene (reference sequence). V lost 4 bases to trimming and J lost 3 bases, with 14 bases between them. CDR3 region: CASSGRGRDYEQYF. CDR3 sequence (DNA): TGTGCCAGCAGCGGTCGAGGGCGCGACTACGAGCAGTACTTC.

This sequence joins TRBV6-6 and TRBJ1-1; D is perhaps TRBD1 (6 bases). The CDR3 length is 14 residues. V lost 6 bases and J lost 1, with 12 bases in between. Germline CDR1 MNHNY, CDR2 SVGAGI (reference sequence). The CDR3 DNA sequence: TGTGCCAGCAGGCAAACGACAGGGAACACTGAAGCTTTCTTT. This gives the protein CASRQTTGNTEAFF.

This chain uses TRBV7-2 with TRBJ1-1; TRBD1 aligns across 10 bases. CDR3 length: 16 amino acids. The ends lost 0 bases at V and 5 bases at J; junction bases unmatched: 6. Germline values: CDR1 SGHTA, CDR2 FQGNSA. The CDR3 DNA reads TGTGCCAGCAGCTTAGCCTCGGACAGGGGGAGTACTGAAGCTTTCTTT. Translating gives CASSLASDRGSTEAFF.

This clone was detected only a few times. The genes are TRBV7-2 and TRBJ1-6; D perhaps matches TRBD1 (6 bases). V was trimmed by 4 bases and J by 15 bases, leaving 13 bases between them. There are 12 residues in the CDR3. Germline CDR1 and CDR2: SGHTA and FQGNSA. CDR3 nucleotide sequence: TGTGCCAGCAGCTCCCAGGGGTTTGTCCTCCACTTT. Encoded protein: CASSSQGFVLHF. The full variable domain, rest sourced from reference TRBV7-2 and TRBJ1-6, is GAGVSQSPSNKVTEKGKDVELRCDPISGHTALYWYRQSLGQGLEFLIYFQGNSAPDKSGLPSDRFSAERTGGSVSTLTIQRTQQEDSAVYLCASSSQGFVLHFGNGTRLTVT.

V gene TRBV5-1 combines with J gene TRBJ2-5, with D perhaps TRBD2 (5 bases). Trimming took off 2 bases at V and 2 bases at J, with 16 bases between the two ends. Germline V gene lookup returns CDR1 SGHRS and CDR2 YFSETQ. The CDR3 contains 16 residues. The CDR3 is CASSLRLEERQETQYF. CDR3 DNA sequence: TGCGCCAGCAGCTTACGTCTGGAGGAAAGACAAGAGACCCAGTACTTC.

The CDR3: CASSFSPRGVGTYGYTF. Here the CDR3 DNA reads TGTGCCAGCAGCTTCTCCCCTCGGGGGGTAGGGACCTATGGCTACACCTTC. The rearrangement links TRBV11-2 to TRBJ1-2; possible D gene TRBD1, 5 bases. The CDR3 is 17 amino acids. V was shortened by 3 bases and J by 4 bases, with 21 bases between the two germline ends. CDR1 is SGHAT, CDR2 FQNNGV, per germline.